This TCR beta chain was sequenced during a study of spatial heterogeneity in lung cancer. This clonotype was recorded a few times. The CDR3 covers 15 residues. Trimming shortened V by 0 bases and J by 1 base, and 9 bases separated the two germline ends. Germline V lookup: CDR1 SGHAT, CDR2 FQNNGV. Each CDR3 protein is one row after TCRdb ran MiXCR on the 5' RACE reads. The table records some 32,000 distinct CDR3 sequences, over 9.5% of them present only once. Described time point: blood at routine non-recurrence follow-up after resection. Sequencing was performed on whole RNA extracted from tumor and nontumor lung tissue, or from frozen PBMC, and the material was left unsorted.

Here the sequenced sample was PBMCs, taken at follow-up. The TCR comes from a female donor with early-stage non-small cell lung cancer. The genes are TRBV11-2 and TRBJ1-1, with D tentatively TRBD1 (5 bases). In nucleotides, the CDR3 is TGTGCCAGCAGCTTAGATCTTGGGGGGAACACTGAAGCTTTCTTT. Translation gives CASSLDLGGNTEAFF.